The 24 T cell receptor beta chains below come from one sample, sequenced in a study of cytomegalovirus exposure and HLA in healthy donors. The PCR ran on 60 Vbeta and 13 Jbeta primers. The method was immunoSEQ multiplex PCR; TCRdb's version includes in-frame clones alone and lacks a portion of them. The data show tens of thousands of clones, around three fifths seen once. Sequencing used PBMCs. The receptor source for this set is a woman aged 45 to 65 in good health and CMV-seropositive.

V and J are TRBV7-9 and TRBJ1-1; a weak D match, TRBD1 (5 bases). V shed 3 bases and J shed 6 bases, with 11 bases lying between them. Germline CDR1 reads SEHNR; CDR2 reads FQNEAQ (reference sequence). This CDR3 has 13 amino acids. The CDR3 coding sequence is TGTGCCAGCAGCTTTCAGGGTAAACCTGAAGCTTTCTTT. It yields the protein CASSFQGKPEAFF.

The V and J genes are TRBV7-2 and TRBJ1-4, with no clear D. There are 12 residues in the CDR3. The V and J ends lost 2 bases and 14 bases respectively, with 12 bases between them. The germline gives CDR1 SGHTA, CDR2 FQGNSA. For the CDR3, the DNA is TGTGCCAGCAGCTTAAGAGGAGCTCAGCTGTTTTTT. Its translation: CASSLRGAQLFF.

This chain links TRBV29-1 with TRBJ1-2, with D tentatively TRBD1 (6 bases). The germline V gene encodes CDR1 SQVTM and CDR2 ANQGSEA. Deletions cut 3 bases from V and 4 bases from J, with 9 bases between. CDR3 length equals 12 residues. The CDR3 spells CSVDKGGYGYTF. CDR3 DNA sequence: TGCAGCGTTGATAAAGGGGGCTATGGCTACACCTTC.

CDR3 bases: TGCGCCAGCAGCCAAGATCTACTGACTCTAAGCACAGATACGCAGTATTTT. Encoded protein: CASSQDLLTLSTDTQYF. The chain uses TRBV4-3 and TRBJ2-3; the D is unclear. V gave up 0 bases and J gave up 0 bases, with 13 bases separating them. Germline CDR1 is LGHNA and CDR2 is YSLEER. This CDR3 comprises 17 residues.

The genes are TRBV4-3 and TRBJ2-2, with D hard to call. The CDR3 has 15 amino acids. Trimming removed 3 bases from V and 2 bases from J, with 10 bases in between. From germline, CDR1 is LGHNA and CDR2 YSLEER. The CDR3 region is CASSHMARNTGELFF. CDR3 sequence (DNA): TGCGCCAGCAGCCATATGGCCCGAAACACCGGGGAGCTGTTTTTT.

V is TRBV19 and J is TRBJ1-4, with 8 bases that match TRBD1. The CDR3 is made up of 16 amino acids. In germline, CDR1 is LNHDA, CDR2 SQIVND (reference sequence). The V segment lost 3 bases and the J segment 5 bases; nucleotides outside the gene matches: 8. The CDR3 here is CASSITPQGANEKLFF. CDR3 nucleotide sequence: TGTGCCAGTAGTATTACTCCTCAGGGGGCGAATGAAAAACTGTTTTTT.

The chain has TRBV14 and TRBJ2-1; TRBD2 is a possible D gene (5 bases). Looked up from germline, CDR1 is SGHDN and CDR2 is FVKESK. V was clipped by 6 bases and J by 7 bases, with 13 bases between them. The CDR3 length is 13 residues. The CDR3 loop is CASSPGVMNEQFF. The CDR3 nucleotides read TGTGCCAGCAGTCCCGGGGTAATGAATGAGCAGTTCTTC.

The CDR3 spells CASTTNPASVSEQFF. The CDR3 DNA reads as TGTGCCAGCACCACCAACCCCGCTAGCGTTAGTGAGCAGTTCTTC. This chain links TRBV5-4 with TRBJ2-1, with D perhaps TRBD2 (6 bases). Trimming stripped 6 bases from V and 9 bases from J, with 22 bases between. The germline CDR1 and CDR2 sequences are SGHNT and YYREEE (reference sequence). The CDR3 loop spans 15 amino acids. The whole variable domain, remainder taken from reference TRBV5-4 and TRBJ2-1, is ETGVTQSPTHLIKTRGQQVTLRCSSQSGHNTVSWYQQALGQGPQFIFQYYREEENGRGNFPPRFSGLQFPNYSSELNVNALELDDSALYLCASTTNPASVSEQFFGPGTRLTVL.

The rearrangement joins TRBV9 to TRBJ2-7, with a weak D call TRBD2 (6 bases). The CDR3 totals 13 residues. Germline lookup yields CDR1 SGDLS and CDR2 YYNGEE. Trimming pared 4 bases from V and 5 bases from J, leaving 13 bases between. The CDR3 DNA sequence: TGTGCCAGCAGCTCCCGCCGGGAGAACGAGCAGTACTTC. It translates to CASSSRRENEQYF. Together with reference TRBV9 and TRBJ2-7, the CDR3 gives the full variable domain: DSGVTQTPKHLITATGQRVTLRCSPRSGDLSVYWYQQSLDQGLQFLIQYYNGEERAKGNILERFSAQQFPDLHSELNLSSLELGDSALYFCASSSRRENEQYFGPGTRLTVT.

The V gene is TRBV28, the J gene TRBJ1-2; D remains unclear. The V gene's germline CDR1 is MDHEN and CDR2 SYDVKM. CDR3 size: 14 residues. V lost 3 bases and J 6 bases, leaving 14 bases between the germline ends. The CDR3 sequence: CASSFPGNPNGYTF. DNA of the CDR3: TGTGCCAGCAGTTTCCCCGGGAACCCAAATGGCTACACCTTC.

The chain recombines TRBV28 with TRBJ1-6; TRBD1 matches 7 bases. The CDR3 covers 14 residues. Germline trimming cut 6 bases from V and 10 bases from J; bases unmatched to any gene: 9. Germline V CDR1 and CDR2: MDHEN, SYDVKM. The CDR3 DNA sequence: TGTGCCAGCAGCGCGAGGGGGCCTCAGTCACCCCTCCACTTT. It is translated as CASSARGPQSPLHF. Drawing the rest from reference TRBV28 and TRBJ1-6, the complete variable domain is DVKVTQSSRYLVKRTGEKVFLECVQDMDHENMFWYRQDPGLGLRLIYFSYDVKMKEKGDIPEGYSVSREKKERFSLILESASTNQTSMYLCASSARGPQSPLHFGNGTRLTVT.

The chain is built from TRBV28 and TRBJ1-1, with D hard to call. Germline loops: CDR1 MDHEN, CDR2 SYDVKM. Trimming left V 1 base short and J 11 bases short, with 11 bases between. This CDR3 is 12 amino acids long. The CDR3 nucleotides are TGTGCCAGCAGTTTATTTGCCGTCGGGGCTTTCTTT. It codes for CASSLFAVGAFF.

The V call is TRBV6-6, the J call TRBJ2-2; tentatively, D is TRBD2 (6 bases). This CDR3 comprises 13 residues. V was cut by 6 bases and J by 4 bases, with 9 bases left in between. Germline CDR1 is MNHNY and CDR2 is SVGAGI (reference sequence). The CDR3 region is CASSFSGTGELFF. CDR3 sequence (DNA): TGTGCCAGCAGCTTTAGCGGCACCGGGGAGCTGTTTTTT.

V usage is TRBV5-4 and J usage is TRBJ1-1, with unresolved D. V shed 0 bases and J shed 8 bases, with 11 bases lying between them. The CDR3 loop spans 13 amino acids. Germline loops: CDR1 SGHNT, CDR2 YYREEE (reference sequence). CDR3 residues: CASSLVGSGEAFF. The CDR3 coding sequence is TGTGCCAGCAGCTTGGTAGGGTCGGGAGAAGCTTTCTTT.

This clone appeared once. The V and J genes are TRBV6-5 and TRBJ1-1; no reliable D call. This CDR3 contains 13 residues. V lost 6 bases and J 3 bases, leaving 11 bases between the germline ends. Germline CDR1 MNHEY, CDR2 SVGAGI. The CDR3 loop reads CASRKDFYTEAFF. CDR3 coding DNA: TGTGCCAGCAGGAAAGACTTTTACACTGAAGCTTTCTTT.

This clone occurred a few times. V usage is TRBV2 and J usage is TRBJ2-7; D is possibly TRBD2 (5 bases). CDR1 and CDR2 (germline): SNHLY, FYNNEI. This CDR3 contains 14 residues. The V and J ends lost 5 bases and 3 bases respectively, with 14 bases between them. CDR3 nucleotides: TGTGCCAGCAGTCGCGACGGGATGGGCTACGAGCAGTACTTC. Translation: CASSRDGMGYEQYF.

The J gene is TRBJ2-5, the V gene TRBV9; 8 nucleotides agree with TRBD2. The DNA end lines up better with TRBJ2-7; the J call may be wrong. Looked up from germline, CDR1 is SGDLS and CDR2 is YYNGEE. The CDR3 contains 13 residues. The CDR3 is CASSDGGGYEQYF. CDR3 bases: TGTGCCAGCAGCGATGGCGGGGGGTACGAGCAGTACTTC.

This clone was seen just once. The chain carries TRBV30 and TRBJ2-5; the D gene is possibly TRBD1 (6 bases). The V end was cut by 7 bases, the J end by 4 bases, with 16 bases between. Germline V gene lookup returns CDR1 GTSNPN and CDR2 SVGIG (reference sequence). The CDR3 contains 13 residues. The CDR3 DNA is TGTGCCTTAGAGGGGGTAGGCGGAGAGACCCAGTACTTC. It specifies CALEGVGGETQYF.

The chain links TRBV27 to TRBJ1-1; D is perhaps TRBD1 (6 bases). The CDR3 loop spans 14 amino acids. With 5 bases removed from V and 3 bases from J, the gap between germline ends came to 13 bases. CDR1 and CDR2 (germline): MNHEY, SMNVEV (reference sequence). The DNA of the CDR3 is TGTGCCAGCAGTAAACTTTCAGGGGACACTGAAGCTTTCTTT. It is translated as CASSKLSGDTEAFF.

This rearrangement joins TRBV11-2 to TRBJ2-7; 8 bases map to TRBD2. Germline-derived CDR1 and CDR2 are SGHAT and FQNNGV. J lost 4 bases, V lost 2 bases, and 4 bases had no gene match. The CDR3 is 14 residues long. DNA of the CDR3: TGTGCCAGCAGCTTAATAGCGGGACGGTACGAGCAGTACTTC. Translating it yields CASSLIAGRYEQYF.

The chain has TRBV14 and TRBJ2-1, with no clear D. Germline assignment: CDR1 SGHDN and CDR2 FVKESK. The V gene lost 1 base and the J gene lost 0 bases, with 13 bases spanning the gap. The CDR3 length is 17 residues. The CDR3 is CASSQVALSSSYNEQFF. The CDR3 bases are TGTGCCAGCAGCCAAGTTGCCCTCTCGAGCTCCTACAATGAGCAGTTCTTC.

The gene calls are TRBV6-1 and TRBJ2-1, with D perhaps TRBD2 (6 bases). V was trimmed by 5 bases and J by 4 bases, leaving 12 bases between them. The CDR3 sequence is 14 residues long. Germline V gives CDR1 MNHNS, CDR2 SASEGT. CDR3: CASSRGTVYNEQFF. Written as DNA, the CDR3 is TGTGCCAGCAGTAGAGGGACTGTTTACAATGAGCAGTTCTTC.

The V gene is TRBV6-5, the J gene TRBJ2-7; 9 bases line up with TRBD1. V was clipped by 5 bases and J by 0 bases; unmatched bases: 5. CDR3 length equals 15 residues. From germline, CDR1 is MNHEY and CDR2 SVGAGI. CDR3 amino acids: CASSPGQGSSYEQYF. The CDR3 DNA follows: TGTGCCAGCAGTCCCGGACAGGGGAGCTCCTACGAGCAGTACTTC.

The chain joins TRBV25-1 to TRBJ2-5; 10 bases are a match to TRBD2. In germline, CDR1 is MGHDK, CDR2 SYGVNS. CDR3 length: 16 amino acids. V trimming: 2 bases; J trimming: 7 bases; junction bases outside the gene matches: 10. CDR3 bases: TGTGCCAGCAGTGAAAATCAACTAGCGGGGAGGGCGACCCAGTACTTC. Protein product: CASSENQLAGRATQYF.